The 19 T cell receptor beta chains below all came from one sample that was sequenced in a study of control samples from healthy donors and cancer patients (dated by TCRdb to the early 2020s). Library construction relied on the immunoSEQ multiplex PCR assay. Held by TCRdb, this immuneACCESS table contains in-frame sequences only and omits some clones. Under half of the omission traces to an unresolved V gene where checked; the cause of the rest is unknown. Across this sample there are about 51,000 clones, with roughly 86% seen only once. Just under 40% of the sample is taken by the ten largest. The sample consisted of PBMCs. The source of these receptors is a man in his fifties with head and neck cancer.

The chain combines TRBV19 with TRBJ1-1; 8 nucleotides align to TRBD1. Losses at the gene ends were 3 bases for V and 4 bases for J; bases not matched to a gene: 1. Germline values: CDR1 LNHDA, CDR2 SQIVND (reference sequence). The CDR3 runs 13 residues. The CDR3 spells CASSIQGATEAFF. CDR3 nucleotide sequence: TGTGCCAGTAGTATCCAGGGGGCCACTGAAGCTTTCTTT.

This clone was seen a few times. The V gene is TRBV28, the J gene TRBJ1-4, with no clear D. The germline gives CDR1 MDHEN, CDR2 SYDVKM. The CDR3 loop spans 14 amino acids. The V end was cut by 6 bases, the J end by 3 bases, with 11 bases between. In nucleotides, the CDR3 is TGTGCCAGCAGGGGGTTGTCAGCTAATGAAAAACTGTTTTTT. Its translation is CASRGLSANEKLFF.

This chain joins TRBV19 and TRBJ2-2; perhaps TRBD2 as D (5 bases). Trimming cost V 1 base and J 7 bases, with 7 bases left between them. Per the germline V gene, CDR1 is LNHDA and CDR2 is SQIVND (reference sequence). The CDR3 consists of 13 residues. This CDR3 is CASSIGGGGELFF. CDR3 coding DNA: TGTGCCAGTAGTATAGGCGGAGGCGGGGAGCTGTTTTTT.

The CDR3: CASSLGGQGNEKLFF. For the CDR3, the DNA is TGTGCCAGCAGTTTAGGGGGACAGGGGAATGAAAAACTGTTTTTT. This chain connects TRBV28 to TRBJ1-4; 10 nucleotides line up with TRBD1. Losses at the gene ends were 2 bases for V and 5 bases for J; bases not matched to a gene: 2. Germline CDR1 MDHEN, CDR2 SYDVKM. The CDR3 length is 15 residues.

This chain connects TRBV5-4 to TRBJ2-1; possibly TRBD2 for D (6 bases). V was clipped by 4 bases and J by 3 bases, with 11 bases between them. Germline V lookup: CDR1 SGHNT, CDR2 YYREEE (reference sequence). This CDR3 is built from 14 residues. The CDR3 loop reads CASSPAGIYNEQFF. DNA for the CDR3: TGTGCCAGCAGCCCCGCGGGGATCTACAATGAGCAGTTCTTC.

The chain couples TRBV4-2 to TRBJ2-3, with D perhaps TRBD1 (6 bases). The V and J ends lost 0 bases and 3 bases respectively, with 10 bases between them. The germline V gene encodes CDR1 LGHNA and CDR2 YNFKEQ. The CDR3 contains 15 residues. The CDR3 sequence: CASSQDPQGTDTQYF. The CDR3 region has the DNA TGTGCCAGCAGCCAAGATCCTCAGGGGACAGATACGCAGTATTTT.

CDR3: CASSPVGQEQYF. CDR3 DNA sequence: TGTGCCAGCAGCCCCGTTGGTCAGGAGCAGTACTTC. This chain uses TRBV21-1 with TRBJ2-7; the table's D call TRBD1 went unverified against the DNA. TRBV21-1 is assigned pseudogene status. The CDR3 length is 12 residues.

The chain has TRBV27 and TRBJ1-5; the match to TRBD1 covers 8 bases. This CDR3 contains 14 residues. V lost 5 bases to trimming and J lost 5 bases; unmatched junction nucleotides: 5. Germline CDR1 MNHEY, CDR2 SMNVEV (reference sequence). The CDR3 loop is CASSQDRVHQPQHF. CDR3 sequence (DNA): TGTGCCAGCAGTCAGGACAGGGTTCATCAGCCCCAGCATTTT.

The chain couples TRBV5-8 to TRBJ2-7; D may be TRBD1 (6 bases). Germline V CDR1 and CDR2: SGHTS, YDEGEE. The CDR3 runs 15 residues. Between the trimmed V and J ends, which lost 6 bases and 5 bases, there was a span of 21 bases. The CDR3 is CASTTWTDPPNEQYF. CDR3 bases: TGTGCCAGCACGACCTGGACAGACCCTCCTAACGAGCAGTACTTC.

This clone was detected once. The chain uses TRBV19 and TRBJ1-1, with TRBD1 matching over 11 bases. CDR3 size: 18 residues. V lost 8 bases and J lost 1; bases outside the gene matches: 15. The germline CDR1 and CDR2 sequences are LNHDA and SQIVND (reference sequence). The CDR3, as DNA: TGTGCCAGTGACTTTGGGACAGGGGGGCCTCGGGGGAACACTGAAGCTTTCTTT. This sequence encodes CASDFGTGGPRGNTEAFF.

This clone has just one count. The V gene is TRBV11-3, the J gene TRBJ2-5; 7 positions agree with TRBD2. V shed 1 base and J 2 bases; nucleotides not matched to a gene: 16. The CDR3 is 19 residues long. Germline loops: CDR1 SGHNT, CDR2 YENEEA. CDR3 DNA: TGTGCCAGCAGCTTAGGAGACCGACTGGGCGGGGGTTCGCAAGAGACCCAGTACTTC. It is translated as CASSLGDRLGGGSQETQYF.

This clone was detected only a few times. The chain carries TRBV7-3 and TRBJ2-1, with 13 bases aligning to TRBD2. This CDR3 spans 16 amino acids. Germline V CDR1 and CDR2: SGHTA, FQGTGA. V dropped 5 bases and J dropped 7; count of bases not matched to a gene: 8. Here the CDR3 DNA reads TGTGCCAGCAGCCCCGCGGGACTAGCGGGATCTAATGAGCAGTTCTTC. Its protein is CASSPAGLAGSNEQFF.

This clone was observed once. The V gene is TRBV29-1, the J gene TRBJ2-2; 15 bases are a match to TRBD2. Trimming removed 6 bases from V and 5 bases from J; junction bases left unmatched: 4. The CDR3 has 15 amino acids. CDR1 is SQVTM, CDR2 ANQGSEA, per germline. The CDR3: CSVGTSGGTTGELFF. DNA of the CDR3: TGCAGCGTGGGGACTAGCGGGGGGACAACCGGGGAGCTGTTTTTT.

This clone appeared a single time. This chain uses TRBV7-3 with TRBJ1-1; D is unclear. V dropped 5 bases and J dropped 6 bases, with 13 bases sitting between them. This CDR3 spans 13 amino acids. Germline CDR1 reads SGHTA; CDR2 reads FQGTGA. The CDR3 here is CASSAVPLAEAFF. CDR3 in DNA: TGTGCCAGCAGCGCAGTTCCATTAGCTGAAGCTTTCTTT.

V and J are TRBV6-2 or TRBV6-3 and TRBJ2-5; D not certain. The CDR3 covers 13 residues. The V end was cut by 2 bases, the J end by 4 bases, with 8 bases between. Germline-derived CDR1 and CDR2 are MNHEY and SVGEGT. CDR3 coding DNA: TGTGCCAGCAGTTACGGCTATGGAGAGACCCAGTACTTC. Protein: CASSYGYGETQYF.

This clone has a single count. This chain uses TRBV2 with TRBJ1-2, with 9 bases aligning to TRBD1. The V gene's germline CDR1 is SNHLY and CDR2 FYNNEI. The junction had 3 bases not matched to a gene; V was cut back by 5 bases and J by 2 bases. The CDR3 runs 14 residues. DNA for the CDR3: TGTGCCAGCAGTTCACAGGGGGCGAACTATGGCTACACCTTC. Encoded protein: CASSSQGANYGYTF.

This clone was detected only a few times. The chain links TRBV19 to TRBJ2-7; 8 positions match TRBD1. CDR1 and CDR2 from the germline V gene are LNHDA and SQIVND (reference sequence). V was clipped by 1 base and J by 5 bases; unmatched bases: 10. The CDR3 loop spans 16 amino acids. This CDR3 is CASSIAPWTGLDEQYF. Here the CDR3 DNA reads TGTGCCAGTAGTATAGCCCCTTGGACAGGGTTGGACGAGCAGTACTTC.

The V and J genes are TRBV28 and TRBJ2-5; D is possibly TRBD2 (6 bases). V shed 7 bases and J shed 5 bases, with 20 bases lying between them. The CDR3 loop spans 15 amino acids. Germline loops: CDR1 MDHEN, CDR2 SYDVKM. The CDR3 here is CASKPRGTGGETQYF. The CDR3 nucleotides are TGTGCCAGCAAACCTCGGGGCACCGGAGGGGAGACCCAGTACTTC.

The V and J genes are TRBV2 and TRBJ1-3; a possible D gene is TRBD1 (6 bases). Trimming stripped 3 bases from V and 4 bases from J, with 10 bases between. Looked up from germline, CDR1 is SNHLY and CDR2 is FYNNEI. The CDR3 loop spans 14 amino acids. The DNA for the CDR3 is TGTGCCAGCAGTGATGGGGGGCCAGGAAACACCATATATTTT. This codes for CASSDGGPGNTIYF.